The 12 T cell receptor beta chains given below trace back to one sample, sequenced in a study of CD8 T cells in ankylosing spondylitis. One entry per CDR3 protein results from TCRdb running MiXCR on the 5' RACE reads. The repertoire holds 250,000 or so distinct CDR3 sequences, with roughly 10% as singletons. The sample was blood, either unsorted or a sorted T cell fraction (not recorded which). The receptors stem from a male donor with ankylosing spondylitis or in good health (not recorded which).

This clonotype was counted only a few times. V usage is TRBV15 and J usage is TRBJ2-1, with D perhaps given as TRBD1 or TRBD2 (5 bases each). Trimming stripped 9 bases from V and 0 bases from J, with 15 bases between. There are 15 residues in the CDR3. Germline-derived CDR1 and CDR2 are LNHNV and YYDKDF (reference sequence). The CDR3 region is CATQRGSFSYNEQFF. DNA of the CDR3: TGTGCCACTCAGAGGGGATCTTTCTCCTACAATGAGCAGTTCTTC.

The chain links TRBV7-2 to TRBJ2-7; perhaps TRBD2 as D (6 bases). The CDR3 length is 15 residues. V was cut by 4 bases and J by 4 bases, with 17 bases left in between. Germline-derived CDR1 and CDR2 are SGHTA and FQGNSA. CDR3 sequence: CASSSEGSGLYEQYF. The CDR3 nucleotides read TGTGCCAGCAGCTCCGAAGGTAGCGGACTTTACGAGCAGTACTTC.

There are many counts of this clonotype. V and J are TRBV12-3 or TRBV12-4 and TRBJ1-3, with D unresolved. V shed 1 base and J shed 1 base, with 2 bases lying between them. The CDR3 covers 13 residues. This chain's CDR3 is CASSLGSGNTIYF. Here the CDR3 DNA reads TGTGCCAGCAGTTTAGGATCTGGAAACACCATATATTTT.

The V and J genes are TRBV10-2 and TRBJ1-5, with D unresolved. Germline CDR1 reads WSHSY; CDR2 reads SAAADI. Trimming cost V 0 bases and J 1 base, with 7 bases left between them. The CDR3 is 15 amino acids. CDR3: CASSESSSSNQPQHF. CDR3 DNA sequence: TGCGCCAGCAGTGAGTCAAGTAGCAGCAATCAGCCCCAGCATTTT.

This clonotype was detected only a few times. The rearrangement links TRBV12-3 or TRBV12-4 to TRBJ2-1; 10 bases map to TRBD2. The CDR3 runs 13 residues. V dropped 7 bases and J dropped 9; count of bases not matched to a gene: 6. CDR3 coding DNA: TGTGCCAGCACCATTGGACTAGCGGTTGAGCAGTTCTTC. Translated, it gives CASTIGLAVEQFF.

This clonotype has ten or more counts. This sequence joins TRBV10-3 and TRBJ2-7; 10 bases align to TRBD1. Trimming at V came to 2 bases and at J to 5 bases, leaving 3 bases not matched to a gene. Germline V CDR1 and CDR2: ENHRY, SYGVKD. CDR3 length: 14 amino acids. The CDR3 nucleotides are TGTGCCATCAGTGAGCGGACAGGGGGAAACGAGCAGTACTTC. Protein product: CAISERTGGNEQYF.

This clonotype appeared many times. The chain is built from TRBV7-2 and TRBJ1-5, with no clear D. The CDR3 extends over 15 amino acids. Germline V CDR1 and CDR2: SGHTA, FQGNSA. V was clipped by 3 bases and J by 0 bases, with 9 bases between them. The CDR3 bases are TGTGCCAGCAGCTTTAGCGGCAGTAGCAATCAGCCCCAGCATTTT. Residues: CASSFSGSSNQPQHF.

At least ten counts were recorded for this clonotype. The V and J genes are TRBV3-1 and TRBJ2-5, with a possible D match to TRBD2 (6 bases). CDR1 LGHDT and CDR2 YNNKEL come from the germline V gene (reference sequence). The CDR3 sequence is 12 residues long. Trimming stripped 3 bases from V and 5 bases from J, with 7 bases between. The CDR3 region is CASSQTRETQYF. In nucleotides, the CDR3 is TGTGCCAGCAGCCAGACTAGGGAGACCCAGTACTTC.

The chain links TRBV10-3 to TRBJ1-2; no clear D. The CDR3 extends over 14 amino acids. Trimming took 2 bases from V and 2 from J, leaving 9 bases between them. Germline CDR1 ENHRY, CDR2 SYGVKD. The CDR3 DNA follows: TGTGCCATCAGTGAGCGGACGATCAACTATGGCTACACCTTC. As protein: CAISERTINYGYTF.

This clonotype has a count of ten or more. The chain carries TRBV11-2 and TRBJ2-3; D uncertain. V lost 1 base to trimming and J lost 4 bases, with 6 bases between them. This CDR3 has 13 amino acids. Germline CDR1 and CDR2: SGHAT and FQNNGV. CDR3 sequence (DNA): TGTGCCAGCAGCTTAGGGCAAGCAGATACGCAGTATTTT. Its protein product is CASSLGQADTQYF.

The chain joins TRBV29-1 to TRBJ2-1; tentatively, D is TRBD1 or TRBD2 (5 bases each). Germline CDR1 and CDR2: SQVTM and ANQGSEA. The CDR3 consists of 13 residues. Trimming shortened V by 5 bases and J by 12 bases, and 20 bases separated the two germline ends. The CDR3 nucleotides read TGCAGCGTTCGCCTCATCGTGGGACCGGGGCAGTTCTTC. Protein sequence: CSVRLIVGPGQFF.

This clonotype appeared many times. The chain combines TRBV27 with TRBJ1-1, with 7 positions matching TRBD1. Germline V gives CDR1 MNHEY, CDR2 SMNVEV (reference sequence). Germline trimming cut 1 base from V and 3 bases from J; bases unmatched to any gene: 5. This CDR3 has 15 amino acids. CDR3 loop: CASSLYYTGDTEAFF. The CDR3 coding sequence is TGTGCCAGCAGTTTATATTATACAGGGGACACTGAAGCTTTCTTT.